The clone carrying this T cell receptor beta chain showed up many times. With V trimmed by 7 bases and J by 1 base, 4 bases remained unmatched. The CDR3 totals 13 residues. The germline V gene encodes CDR1 SGHNT and CDR2 YYREEE (reference sequence). Time point specified: newly diagnosed GD, antithyroid drugs for less than 3 months. After RNA was extracted from PBMCs, the TCR library was made from it. Patients were enrolled at an endocrinology department in Xi'an, China. This record comes from a study of regulatory T cells in long-lasting Graves disease. TCR beta libraries were built with iRepertoire HTBI primers and Arm-PCR of CDR3 regions. TCRdb processed the multiplex PCR reads anew with MiXCR; each CDR3 protein has one entry. This table has 240,000 or so distinct CDR3 sequences, roughly 21% appearing once.

The sequence came from a female donor with Graves disease. This material consisted of peripheral blood mononuclear cells (PBMCs), taken at new diagnosis, from a patient treated with antithyroid drugs. The chain employs TRBV5-4 and TRBJ2-5; 7 positions agree with TRBD2. In nucleotides, the CDR3 is TGTGCCAGCCAGCGGGGTATCCAAGAGACCCAGTACTTC. It yields the protein CASQRGIQETQYF.